This record concerns one T cell receptor beta chain sequence. Germline values: CDR1 LNHNV, CDR2 YYDKDF (reference sequence). V lost 0 bases to trimming and J lost 6 bases; unmatched junction nucleotides: 7. The CDR3 length is 16 residues. The data were obtained in a study of blood T cell repertoires in COVID-19. Study information: From the United States, Italy and Spain came samples of acute and convalescent COVID-19. The cDNA or gDNA used as material had been derived from T cells, B-cell-depleted T cells, or PBMCs.

Authors' processing steps: By means of reference gene primer amplification, nucleated cell counts were estimated. Assay used: immunoSEQ multiplex PCR; TCRdb lists only in-frame clones, some missing. For V, J and clone size, that table is used; D and trimming come from the DNA. The sample has roughly 120,000 clones; roughly 80% are singletons. This clonotype originated in a human donor in a cohort sampled during active or convalescent COVID-19. The chain uses TRBV15 and TRBJ1-4; 7 positions agree with TRBD1. Sequencing used peripheral blood. Here the CDR3 reads CATSRDKGTGDEKLFF. The CDR3, as DNA: TGTGCCACCAGCAGAGATAAAGGAACAGGGGATGAAAAACTGTTTTTT.